The rows below give T cell receptor beta chains drawn from one sample of a study of cytomegalovirus exposure and HLA in healthy donors. The protocol was immunoSEQ multiplex PCR, while the TCRdb copy is restricted to in-frame clones and leaves out a portion. The repertoire holds about 140,000 clones, with 70% to 90% as singletons. Material for sequencing was PBMCs. The receptor set was obtained from a man aged 45 to 65 in good health and CMV-seronegative. CDR3s include the opening cysteine and the closing phenylalanine or tryptophan. D genes are given only for firm matches. Clone size appears in some rows only: once, few, many, or a class for an expanded clone.

j_call v_call clone_size d_call cdr3_aa cdr3_nt
TRBJ2-1 TRBV5-6 . . CASSLTGRAYNEQFF TGTGCCAGCAGCCTCACAGGGAGGGCCTACAATGAGCAGTTCTTC
TRBJ2-4 TRBV2 . TRBD2 CASSELRLAGGQYF TGTGCCAGCAGTGAATTGAGACTAGCGGGGGGACAGTACTTC
TRBJ2-3 TRBV7-3 . TRBD2 CASSPTSGGYTDTQYF TGTGCCAGCAGCCCAACTAGCGGGGGATATACAGATACGCAGTATTTT
TRBJ1-5 TRBV6-5 . . CASSYALNSNQPQHF TGTGCCAGCAGTTACGCCCTAAATAGCAATCAGCCCCAGCATTTT
TRBJ2-3 TRBV29-1 . TRBD2 CSVQTSGSRTDTQYF TGCAGCGTTCAGACTAGCGGGAGTAGAACAGATACGCAGTATTTT
TRBJ2-7 TRBV6-1 few . CASLEPGLDEQYF TGTGCCAGCTTGGAGCCGGGACTCGACGAGCAGTACTTC
TRBJ1-5 TRBV2 . . CASNRGSGGYEPQHF TGTGCCAGCAACCGGGGGTCCGGCGGTTATGAGCCCCAGCATTTT
TRBJ2-5 TRBV11-2 . . CASSLRQTPLGETQYF TGTGCCAGCAGCTTACGACAGACTCCTCTTGGAGAGACCCAGTACTTC
TRBJ2-7 TRBV30 once TRBD1 CAWSPWDSQGREQYF TGTGCCTGGAGTCCCTGGGACAGTCAGGGGCGAGAGCAGTACTTC
TRBJ2-7 TRBV27 . TRBD2 CASSLLAPTSGSPAEQYF TGTGCCAGCAGTTTATTGGCGCCGACTAGCGGGAGTCCCGCCGAGCAGTACTTC
TRBJ2-7 TRBV14 . TRBD2 CASSLRLAAQYF TGTGCCAGCAGCCTACGACTAGCGGCGCAGTACTTC
TRBJ2-7 TRBV28 . . CASSFGSSYEQYF TGTGCCAGCAGTTTCGGGTCCTCCTACGAGCAGTACTTC
TRBJ2-3 TRBV4-1 . TRBD1 CASSQDQGQGVLSDTQYF TGCGCCAGCAGCCAAGATCAAGGTCAGGGGGTTTTATCAGATACGCAGTATTTT
TRBJ2-1 TRBV7-2 . TRBD2 CASSPIGGGVSEQFF TGTGCCAGCAGCCCCATCGGTGGGGGGGTTTCCGAGCAGTTCTTC
TRBJ2-1 TRBV27 . . CASSASVGEQFF TGTGCCAGCAGTGCGAGCGTAGGTGAGCAGTTCTTC
TRBJ1-2 TRBV28 . . CASSFEIQGGDGYTF TGTGCCAGCAGTTTTGAGATACAGGGAGGGGATGGCTACACCTTC
TRBJ2-5 TRBV5-1 few . CASSLGARTGSQETQYF TGCGCCAGCAGCTTGGGGGCTCGAACAGGGTCGCAAGAGACCCAGTACTTC
TRBJ1-4 TRBV5-4 . TRBD1 CASRDRGGEKLFF TGTGCCAGCAGGGACAGGGGTGGTGAAAAACTGTTTTTT
TRBJ2-3 TRBV7-3 . TRBD2 CASSPGGVVTDTQYF TGTGCCAGCAGCCCGGGGGGGGTGGTAACAGATACGCAGTATTTT
TRBJ1-2 TRBV6-6 . TRBD1 CASSYSVGGNYGYTF TGTGCCAGCAGTTACTCGGTAGGGGGCAACTATGGCTACACCTTC
TRBJ2-3 TRBV5-4 . TRBD1 CASSLGQGAPDTQYF TGTGCCAGCAGCTTGGGACAGGGGGCCCCAGATACGCAGTATTTT
TRBJ1-5 TRBV6-5 . . CASSPRGLLQPQHF TGTGCCAGCAGCCCCCGGGGTCTGTTACAGCCCCAGCATTTT
TRBJ2-6 TRBV2 . . CASSVLGGGANVLTF TGTGCCAGCAGTGTTTTGGGAGGAGGGGCCAACGTCCTGACTTTC
TRBJ2-3 TRBV7-3 once TRBD2 CASSLGGSDTQYF TGTGCCAGCAGCTTGGGGGGGTCAGATACGCAGTATTTT
TRBJ1-2 TRBV6-1 . . CASSESWQGNYGYTF TGTGCCAGCAGTGAAAGCTGGCAGGGCAACTATGGCTACACCTTC
TRBJ2-7 TRBV5-1 . TRBD1 CASSPGQGAEEQYF TGCGCCAGCAGCCCGGGACAGGGGGCGGAAGAGCAGTACTTC
TRBJ1-1 TRBV30 . . CAWRDRNTEAFF TGTGCCTGGAGAGACAGGAACACTGAAGCTTTCTTT
TRBJ2-2 TRBV7-8 . TRBD1 CASSPRTGMNTGELFF TGTGCCAGCAGCCCGAGGACAGGAATGAACACCGGGGAGCTGTTTTTT
TRBJ1-5 TRBV15 . . CATSVTGPSNQPQHF TGTGCCACCAGCGTGACAGGACCGAGCAATCAGCCCCAGCATTTT
TRBJ1-5 TRBV6-1 . TRBD1 CASRAQGSNQPQHF TGTGCCAGCAGGGCACAGGGGTCTAATCAGCCCCAGCATTTT
TRBJ2-7 TRBV6-1 few . CASSAGPTYEQYF TGTGCCAGCAGTGCAGGGCCGACCTACGAGCAGTACTTC
TRBJ2-1 TRBV4-1 once TRBD2 CASSPREASGYNEQFF TGCGCCAGCAGCCCCCGGGAGGCCTCTGGATACAATGAGCAGTTCTTC
TRBJ2-5 TRBV7-9 . . CASFRDLQETQYF TGTGCCAGCTTCCGGGACTTACAAGAGACCCAGTACTTC
TRBJ2-7 TRBV11-3 . . CASSLSGGPYEQYF TGTGCCAGCAGCCTTTCAGGGGGGCCCTACGAGCAGTACTTC
TRBJ2-5 TRBV11-2 . TRBD2 CASSLGLAVSETQYF TGTGCCAGCAGCTTAGGACTAGCGGTCTCAGAGACCCAGTACTTC
TRBJ2-5 TRBV19 . TRBD1 CASSLGTAALETQYF TGTGCCAGTAGCCTAGGGACAGCTGCTTTGGAGACCCAGTACTTC
TRBJ2-5 TRBV30 . . CAYTPRYQETQYF TGTGCCTACACACCTAGGTACCAAGAGACCCAGTACTTC
TRBJ1-1 TRBV7-9 . . CASTQQGFTEAFF TGTGCCAGCACCCAACAGGGTTTCACTGAAGCTTTCTTT
TRBJ2-7 TRBV11-2 . TRBD2 CASSLKTSGRLWDTYEQYF TGTGCCAGCAGCCTAAAGACTAGCGGGAGGCTTTGGGACACCTACGAGCAGTACTTC
TRBJ2-5 TRBV9 few TRBD2 CASSVGPGRGGRETQYF TGTGCCAGCAGCGTAGGTCCTGGGCGGGGGGGCCGAGAGACCCAGTACTTC
TRBJ2-5 TRBV7-2 once TRBD1 CASSRDRQETQYF TGTGCCAGCAGTCGGGACAGGCAGGAGACCCAGTACTTC
TRBJ2-1 TRBV7-6 . . CASSLTQGPEQFF TGTGCCAGCAGCCTTACGCAGGGCCCTGAGCAGTTCTTC
TRBJ1-2 TRBV7-2 . TRBD1 CASSAKTGEGYGYTF TGTGCCAGCAGCGCTAAGACAGGGGAGGGCTATGGCTACACCTTC
TRBJ2-3 TRBV6-1 . TRBD2 CASRLAGGGTDTQYF TGTGCCAGCAGGCTAGCGGGAGGTGGCACAGATACGCAGTATTTT